This passage covers 13 T cell receptor beta chains from one sample sequenced in a study of T cell repertoires in cytomegalovirus infection. TCRdb re-analysed the reads in MiXCR, keeping a single row per CDR3 protein. This table has 150,000 to 200,000 distinct CDR3 sequences, approximately 9.7% appearing once. The sample comprised PBMCs. The origin of the receptors is a human donor in good health (CMV status not recorded). Some clones in this sample may be carry-over from other donors' samples.

The J gene is TRBJ1-3, the V gene TRBV11-2; TRBD1 might be the D (6 bases). The germline V and J ends were trimmed by 5 bases and 1 base, with 15 bases remaining between them. Germline CDR1 and CDR2: SGHAT and FQNNGV. The CDR3 extends over 16 amino acids. DNA for the CDR3: TGTGCCAGCAGCCCAGGGATAGGGGGGTCTGGAAACACCATATATTTT. The encoded protein is CASSPGIGGSGNTIYF.

The chain is built from TRBV27 and TRBJ2-1; 12 bases match TRBD2. This CDR3 has 16 amino acids. V shed 4 bases and J 9 bases; nucleotides not matched to a gene: 10. Per the germline V gene, CDR1 is MNHEY and CDR2 is SMNVEV (reference sequence). CDR3 DNA: TGTGCCAGCAGTTGGACTAGCGGGGCGCGGGGGGCTGAGCAGTTCTTC. Amino acid sequence: CASSWTSGARGAEQFF.

The chain employs TRBV5-5 and TRBJ1-4, with 8 bases lining up with TRBD1. CDR1 is SGHKS and CDR2 is YYEKEE in the germline V gene (reference sequence). This CDR3 has 15 residues. With 3 bases clipped from V and 6 bases from J, the junction kept 7 bases outside the gene matches. The DNA of the CDR3 is TGTGCCAGCAGCTGGACAGGGATCGCGGATGAAAAACTGTTTTTT. Encoded protein: CASSWTGIADEKLFF.

Ten or more counts support this clonotype. The rearrangement uses TRBV28 and TRBJ2-7, with TRBD2 matching 15 bases. The CDR3 extends over 16 amino acids. J lost 2 bases, V lost 2 bases, and 1 base had no gene match. CDR1 and CDR2 (germline): MDHEN, SYDVKM. CDR3 nucleotides: TGTGCCAGCAGTTTAAGGACTAGCGGGAGGGCCTACGAGCAGTACTTC. Protein sequence: CASSLRTSGRAYEQYF.

This clonotype was seen a few times. The gene calls are TRBV4-3 and TRBJ1-1; a weak D match, TRBD1 (5 bases). V was shortened by 0 bases and J by 0 bases, with 11 bases between the two germline ends. The CDR3 runs to 16 residues. Germline lookup yields CDR1 LGHNA and CDR2 YSLEER. The CDR3 protein is CASSQDGGGMNTEAFF. The CDR3 nucleotides are TGCGCCAGCAGCCAAGACGGGGGAGGGATGAACACTGAAGCTTTCTTT.

Details on this clonotype: This clone may be a read error of a much larger clone one base away. V usage is TRBV7-9 and J usage is TRBJ1-2; the D is unclear. This CDR3 spans 13 amino acids. V gave up 1 base and J gave up 2 bases, with 5 bases separating them. The germline gives CDR1 SEHNR, CDR2 FQNEAQ (reference sequence). CDR3 residues: CASSLEGNYGYTF. DNA of the CDR3: TGTGCCAGCAGCTTAGAGGGAAACTATGGCTACACCTTC. Looking up the rest from reference TRBV7-9 and TRBJ1-2 gives the full variable domain: DTGVSQNPRHKITKRGQNVTFRCDPISEHNRLYWYRQTLGQGPEFLTYFQNEAQLEKSRLLSDRFSAERPKGSFSTLEIQRTEQGDSAMYLCASSLEGNYGYTFGSGTRLTVV.

In this sample, this clonotype turned up many times. The chain uses TRBV11-2 and TRBJ1-1; D is undetermined. V dropped 0 bases and J dropped 8 bases, with 7 bases sitting between them. The germline V gene has CDR1 SGHAT and CDR2 FQNNGV. The CDR3 has 12 amino acids. In DNA, the CDR3 is TGTGCCAGCAGCTTAGATGTGGCAGAAGCTTTCTTT. Translating gives CASSLDVAEAFF.

The chain has TRBV7-9 and TRBJ2-3, with TRBD2 as a possible D gene (6 bases). The V gene lost 5 bases and the J gene lost 6 bases, with 12 bases spanning the gap. This CDR3 contains 13 residues. Germline lookup yields CDR1 SEHNR and CDR2 FQNEAQ (reference sequence). The CDR3: CASSQILADTQYF. The CDR3 bases are TGTGCCAGCAGCCAAATCCTAGCGGATACGCAGTATTTT.

The V and J genes are TRBV20-1 and TRBJ2-7; TRBD1 might be the D (6 bases). Germline values: CDR1 DFQATT, CDR2 SNEGSKA (reference sequence). This CDR3 is 13 amino acids long. V dropped 4 bases and J dropped 4 bases, with 14 bases sitting between them. The chain's CDR3 is CSAIGQNLYEQYF. The CDR3 nucleotides read TGCAGTGCTATTGGACAGAACTTATACGAGCAGTACTTC.

The table lists this clonotype with many counts. The chain joins TRBV6-1 to TRBJ2-7, with TRBD2 matching over 7 bases. Germline values: CDR1 MNHNS, CDR2 SASEGT. V trimming: 7 bases; J trimming: 7 bases; junction bases outside the gene matches: 19. The CDR3 totals 16 residues. The CDR3 region is CASTDGSSGFVGEQYF. CDR3 bases: TGTGCCAGCACCGACGGGTCTAGCGGCTTTGTTGGGGAGCAGTACTTC.

The V call is TRBV7-2, the J call TRBJ2-7, with 7 nucleotides matching TRBD1. The CDR3 has 15 residues. Germline CDR1 SGHTA, CDR2 FQGNSA. Trimming took 5 bases from V and 3 from J; bases not matched to a gene: 10. The CDR3 DNA is TGTGCCAGCAGCCCCCAGGGGGTACTAAGCTACGAGCAGTACTTC. It encodes CASSPQGVLSYEQYF.

This clonotype was detected many times. The chain couples TRBV27 to TRBJ1-5; the match to TRBD1 covers 7 bases. The germline V gene has CDR1 MNHEY and CDR2 SMNVEV (reference sequence). V shed 6 bases, J shed 2 bases, and the junction held 4 bases outside the gene matches. The CDR3 extends over 14 amino acids. Here the CDR3 reads CASSPGQRNQPQHF. CDR3 bases: TGTGCCAGCAGCCCGGGACAGCGCAATCAGCCCCAGCATTTT.

This clonotype was observed at least ten times. The chain uses TRBV7-2 and TRBJ2-3; possible D gene TRBD2, 6 bases. V lost 5 bases to trimming and J lost 0 bases, with 9 bases between them. Germline values: CDR1 SGHTA, CDR2 FQGNSA. The CDR3 loop spans 14 amino acids. DNA of the CDR3: TGTGCCAGCAGCGTTAGCGGAAGCACAGATACGCAGTATTTT. It yields the protein CASSVSGSTDTQYF.